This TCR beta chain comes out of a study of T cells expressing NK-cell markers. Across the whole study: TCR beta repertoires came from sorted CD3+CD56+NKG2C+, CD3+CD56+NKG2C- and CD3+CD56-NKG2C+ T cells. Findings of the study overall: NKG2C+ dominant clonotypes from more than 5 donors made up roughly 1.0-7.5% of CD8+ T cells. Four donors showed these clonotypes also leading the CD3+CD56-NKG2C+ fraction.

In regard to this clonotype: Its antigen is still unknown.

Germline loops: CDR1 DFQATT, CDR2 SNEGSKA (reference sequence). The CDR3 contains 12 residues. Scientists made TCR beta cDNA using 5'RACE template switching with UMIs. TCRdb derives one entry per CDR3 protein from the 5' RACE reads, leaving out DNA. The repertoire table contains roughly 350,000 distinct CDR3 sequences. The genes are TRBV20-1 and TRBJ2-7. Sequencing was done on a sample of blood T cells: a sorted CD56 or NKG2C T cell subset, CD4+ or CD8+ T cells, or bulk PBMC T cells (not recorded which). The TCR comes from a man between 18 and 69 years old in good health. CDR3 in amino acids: CSARADLGEQYF.